A single sample gave rise to the 24 T cell receptor beta chains below, sequenced in a study of blood T cell repertoires in COVID-19. The method was immunoSEQ multiplex PCR; TCRdb's version includes in-frame clones alone and lacks a portion of them. The table lists tens of thousands of clones, roughly 90% of them singletons. The sample was peripheral blood. Source of these receptors: a woman over 75 with acute or convalescent COVID-19.

The chain links TRBV7-3 to TRBJ2-1, with D perhaps TRBD2 (5 bases). Trimming shortened V by 4 bases and J by 0 bases, and 10 bases separated the two germline ends. CDR3 length equals 15 residues. The V gene's germline CDR1 is SGHTA and CDR2 FQGTGA. The CDR3 nucleotides read TGTGCCAGCAGCTCCACCGGGGACTCCTACAATGAGCAGTTCTTC. This gives the protein CASSSTGDSYNEQFF.

The rearrangement uses TRBV7-9 and TRBJ1-6; D possibly corresponds to TRBD1 (5 bases). Germline V gene sequence: CDR1 SEHNR, CDR2 FQNEAQ (reference sequence). The CDR3 length is 15 residues. Trimming took off 3 bases at V and 6 bases at J, with 12 bases between the two ends. The DNA of the CDR3 is TGTGCCAGCAGCTTCTTCGTGGGGCCTAATTCACCCCTCCACTTT. As protein: CASSFFVGPNSPLHF.

This clone was counted only a few times. The CDR3 is CASSDSSGGADTQYF. The CDR3 DNA sequence: TGTGCCAGCAGTGACTCTAGCGGGGGGGCAGATACGCAGTATTTT. The rearrangement uses TRBV6-4 and TRBJ2-3, with 11 bases identical to TRBD2. The germline gives CDR1 MRHNA, CDR2 SNTAGT. The CDR3 runs to 15 residues. J was trimmed by 4 bases and V by 0 bases; bases with no gene match: 0.

The gene calls are TRBV5-1 and TRBJ2-1; 7 positions agree with TRBD2. V gave up 7 bases and J gave up 3 bases; unmatched junction bases: 7. The CDR3 consists of 14 residues. CDR1 and CDR2 from the germline V gene are SGHRS and YFSETQ. This CDR3 reads CASHSGGGYNEQFF. The CDR3 DNA reads TGCGCCAGCCACTCCGGCGGGGGCTACAATGAGCAGTTCTTC.

The genes are TRBV1 and TRBJ1-6; TRBD1 was called by the table and not checked on the DNA. TRBV1 is reported as a pseudogene. CDR3 size: 13 residues. The CDR3 protein is CTSSQIPGSPLHF. CDR3 DNA: TGCACCAGCAGCCAGATTCCAGGTTCACCCCTCCACTTT.

The rearrangement uses TRBV9 and TRBJ2-7, with D possibly being TRBD2 (5 bases). Germline lookup yields CDR1 SGDLS and CDR2 YYNGEE. Trimming stripped 4 bases from V and 4 bases from J, with 6 bases between. There are 11 residues in the CDR3. The CDR3 coding sequence is TGTGCCAGCAGCAGAGGGTACGAGCAGTACTTC. It is translated as CASSRGYEQYF. Full variable domain (remainder filled in from reference TRBV9 and TRBJ2-7): DSGVTQTPKHLITATGQRVTLRCSPRSGDLSVYWYQQSLDQGLQFLIQYYNGEERAKGNILERFSAQQFPDLHSELNLSSLELGDSALYFCASSRGYEQYFGPGTRLTVT.

J is TRBJ2-1 and V is TRBV10-3; 10 bases match TRBD2. V dropped 3 bases and J dropped 6; count of bases not matched to a gene: 5. This CDR3 comprises 15 residues. Germline values: CDR1 ENHRY, CDR2 SYGVKD. CDR3 in amino acids: CAISERLAGFNEQFF. Here the CDR3 DNA reads TGTGCCATCAGTGAAAGACTAGCGGGTTTCAATGAGCAGTTCTTC.

The chain links TRBV11-2 to TRBJ2-5; 8 bases map to TRBD2. CDR1 is SGHAT, CDR2 FQNNGV, per germline. V gave up 5 bases and J gave up 7 bases; unmatched junction bases: 9. This CDR3 is 14 amino acids long. The CDR3 DNA sequence: TGTGCCAGCAGCCCCCTACTAGCGGCGGGGACCCAGTACTTC. This sequence encodes CASSPLLAAGTQYF.

The V and J genes are TRBV7-2 and TRBJ2-4, with 7 bases identical to TRBD1. The V gene end was trimmed by 5 bases and the J gene end by 3 bases; junction bases not matched to a gene: 13. There are 17 residues in the CDR3. The germline V gene has CDR1 SGHTA and CDR2 FQGNSA. CDR3 loop: CASSPRDSSRVKNIQYF. CDR3 nucleotides: TGTGCCAGCAGCCCCCGGGACAGCTCCCGGGTCAAAAACATTCAGTACTTC. The full variable domain, in which reference TRBV7-2 and TRBJ2-4 provide the parts outside the CDR3, is GAGVSQSPSNKVTEKGKDVELRCDPISGHTALYWYRQSLGQGLEFLIYFQGNSAPDKSGLPSDRFSAERTGGSVSTLTIQRTQQEDSAVYLCASSPRDSSRVKNIQYFGAGTRLSVL.

The chain has TRBV2 and TRBJ1-5; D is unclear. CDR3 length equals 14 residues. Germline V gene lookup returns CDR1 SNHLY and CDR2 FYNNEI. The V end lost 4 bases, the J end lost 6 bases, and 13 bases lay between the germline ends. CDR3 DNA sequence: TGTGCCAGCAGTGGAGAAGTTTTTGGTCAGCCCCAGCATTTT. It is translated as CASSGEVFGQPQHF. The whole variable domain, remainder taken from reference TRBV2 and TRBJ1-5, is EPEVTQTPSHQVTQMGQEVILRCVPISNHLYFYWYRQILGQKVEFLVSFYNNEISEKSEIFDDQFSVERPDGSNFTLKIRSTKLEDSAMYFCASSGEVFGQPQHFGDGTRLSIL.

The chain carries TRBV3-1 (or the pseudogene TRBV3-2) and TRBJ1-1; 9 nucleotides agree with TRBD1. J lost 6 bases, V lost 0 bases, and 8 bases had no gene match. There are 16 residues in the CDR3. In germline, CDR1 is LGHDT, CDR2 YNNKEL (reference sequence). The CDR3 here is CASSQDLNRGQAEAFF. The DNA for the CDR3 is TGTGCCAGCAGCCAAGATTTGAACAGGGGGCAGGCTGAAGCTTTCTTT.

In nucleotides, the CDR3 is TGTGCCAGCAGCTTCCAACCGGGACTAGCGACCAAAGAGACCCAGTACTTC. Translated, it gives CASSFQPGLATKETQYF. The chain is built from TRBV5-6 and TRBJ2-5, with 10 bases fitting TRBD2. Germline loops: CDR1 SGHDT, CDR2 YYEEEE. This CDR3 has 17 amino acids. J was trimmed by 3 bases and V by 2 bases; bases with no gene match: 10.

This clone showed up just a few times. The V and J genes are TRBV18 and TRBJ1-5, with 7 bases matching TRBD1. The CDR3 length is 15 residues. Germline CDR1 and CDR2: KGHSH and LQKENI. V trimming: 6 bases; J trimming: 10 bases; junction bases outside the gene matches: 15. DNA for the CDR3: TGTGCCAGCTCCAACCAGGGGGGAAGATTCGTCCCCCAGCATTTT. This translates into CASSNQGGRFVPQHF.

The V and J genes are TRBV20-1 and TRBJ1-4, with D possibly being TRBD1 (5 bases). The CDR3 extends over 14 amino acids. The germline V gene has CDR1 DFQATT and CDR2 SNEGSKA (reference sequence). The V gene lost 3 bases and the J gene lost 5 bases, with 13 bases spanning the gap. In DNA form, the CDR3 reads TGCAGTGCTAGTCGGCCAGGGTGGAATGAAAAACTGTTTTTT. As protein: CSASRPGWNEKLFF.

The chain combines TRBV5-1 with TRBJ1-2; 9 nucleotides match TRBD1. V lost 0 bases and J lost 7; bases outside the gene matches: 7. Germline-derived CDR1 and CDR2 are SGHRS and YFSETQ. This CDR3 is 15 amino acids long. The CDR3 reads CASSLEGQGGGGYTF. CDR3 coding DNA: TGCGCCAGCAGCTTGGAGGGACAGGGTGGAGGTGGCTACACCTTC.

The chain joins TRBV6-5 to TRBJ2-5, with 8 bases fitting TRBD1. Germline V gene sequence: CDR1 MNHEY, CDR2 SVGAGI. Trimming took 2 bases from V and 2 from J; bases not matched to a gene: 7. The CDR3 has 16 residues. The chain's CDR3 is CASSYHGTGLQETQYF. The CDR3 bases are TGTGCCAGCAGTTACCACGGGACAGGCCTGCAAGAGACCCAGTACTTC.

The chain uses TRBV15 and TRBJ2-3, with 12 bases fitting TRBD2. The germline V gene has CDR1 LNHNV and CDR2 YYDKDF (reference sequence). The CDR3 contains 17 residues. The ends lost 5 bases at V and 5 bases at J; junction bases unmatched: 11. In DNA form, the CDR3 reads TGTGCCACCAGCCCTGGACTAGCGGGGCCGAGGGGAGATACGCAGTATTTT. This encodes CATSPGLAGPRGDTQYF.

The chain couples TRBV5-4 to TRBJ1-5; 8 bases align to TRBD1. This CDR3 contains 14 residues. V dropped 4 bases and J dropped 3; count of bases not matched to a gene: 3. Germline-derived CDR1 and CDR2 are SGHNT and YYREEE (reference sequence). The CDR3 is CASSLQGVNQPQHF. The CDR3 nucleotides read TGTGCCAGCAGCCTACAGGGGGTCAATCAGCCCCAGCATTTT.

This clone has just a few counts. The V gene is TRBV4-2, the J gene TRBJ2-1; 12 bases line up with TRBD1. CDR1 is LGHNA and CDR2 is YNFKEQ in the germline V gene. The CDR3 length is 15 residues. With V trimmed by 4 bases and J by 7 bases, 5 bases remained unmatched. CDR3 protein: CASSLRDRGQNEQFF. The CDR3 nucleotides read TGTGCCAGCAGCCTCCGGGACAGGGGGCAGAATGAGCAGTTCTTC.

V gene TRBV5-1 combines with J gene TRBJ1-1; D possibly corresponds to TRBD1 (6 bases). CDR1 is SGHRS, CDR2 YFSETQ, per germline. The CDR3 totals 13 residues. V dropped 2 bases and J dropped 5 bases, with 10 bases sitting between them. In nucleotides, the CDR3 is TGCGCCAGCAGCTTAGGGGGAAAAACTGAAGCTTTCTTT. This codes for CASSLGGKTEAFF. The variable domain in full, completed from reference TRBV5-1 and TRBJ1-1, reads KAGVTQTPRYLIKTRGQQVTLSCSPISGHRSVSWYQQTPGQGLQFLFEYFSETQRNKGNFPGRFSGRQFSNSRSEMNVSTLELGDSALYLCASSLGGKTEAFFGQGTRLTVV.

CDR3 nucleotides: TGCGCCAGCACTTCAGGGCTGTTGGCTGAAGCTTTCTTT. Protein sequence: CASTSGLLAEAFF. The V call is TRBV5-1, the J call TRBJ1-1, with D maybe TRBD1 (5 bases). The CDR3 runs 13 residues. V gave up 6 bases and J gave up 6 bases, with 15 bases separating them. Germline V gene lookup returns CDR1 SGHRS and CDR2 YFSETQ.

The V gene is TRBV6-1, the J gene TRBJ1-3; 8 bases agree with TRBD1. The CDR3 covers 16 residues. V was pared by 4 bases and J by 4 bases, with 9 bases of the junction left unmatched. Germline V gene data show CDR1 as MNHNS and CDR2 as SASEGT. CDR3 bases: TGTGCCAGCAGTGGCGACAGGGGCTCTTTCGGAAACACCATATATTTT. Residues: CASSGDRGSFGNTIYF.

The CDR3 bases are TGTGCCAGCAGTGGCGGGTACCGTGAAAAACTGTTTTTT. Translated: CASSGGYREKLFF. This rearrangement joins TRBV6-6 to TRBJ1-4; no reliable D call. V lost 5 bases, J lost 7 bases, and 11 bases lay in between. CDR1 MNHNY and CDR2 SVGAGI come from the germline V gene (reference sequence). The CDR3 runs to 13 residues.

The chain is built from TRBV2 and TRBJ1-6, with TRBD1 identical over 8 bases. CDR3 length: 15 amino acids. V shed 7 bases, J shed 5 bases, and the junction held 7 bases outside the gene matches. The germline V gene encodes CDR1 SNHLY and CDR2 FYNNEI. The CDR3 DNA is TGTGCCAGCACTCCGGGACAGGCAAATAATTCACCCCTCCACTTT. It is translated as CASTPGQANNSPLHF.